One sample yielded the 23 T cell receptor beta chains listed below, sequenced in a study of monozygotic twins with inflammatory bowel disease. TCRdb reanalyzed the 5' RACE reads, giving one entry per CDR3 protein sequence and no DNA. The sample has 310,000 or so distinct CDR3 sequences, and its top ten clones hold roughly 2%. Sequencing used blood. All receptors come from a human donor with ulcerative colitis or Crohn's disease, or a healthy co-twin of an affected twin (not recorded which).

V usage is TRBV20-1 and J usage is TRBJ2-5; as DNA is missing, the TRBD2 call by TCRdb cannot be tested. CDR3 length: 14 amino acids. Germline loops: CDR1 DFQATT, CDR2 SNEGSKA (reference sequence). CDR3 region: CSAREGLGQETQYF.

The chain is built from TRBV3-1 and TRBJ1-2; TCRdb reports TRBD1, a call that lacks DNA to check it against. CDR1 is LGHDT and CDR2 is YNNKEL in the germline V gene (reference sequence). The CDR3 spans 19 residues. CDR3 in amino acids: CASSQDSAGQGPTNYGYTF.

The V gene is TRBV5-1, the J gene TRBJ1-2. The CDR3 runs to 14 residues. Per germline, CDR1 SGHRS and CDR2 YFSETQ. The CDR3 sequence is CASSLAVSRDGYTF.

CDR3 loop: CASSYYGTGGEQYF. This chain links TRBV6-5 with TRBJ2-7; TCRdb calls TRBD1, which cannot be checked without DNA. This CDR3 region has 14 residues. Germline CDR1 reads MNHEY; CDR2 reads SVGAGI.

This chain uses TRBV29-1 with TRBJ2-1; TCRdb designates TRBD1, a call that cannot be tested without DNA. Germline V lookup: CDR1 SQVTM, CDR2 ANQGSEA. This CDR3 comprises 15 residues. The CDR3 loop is CSVPPGGQNYNEQFF.

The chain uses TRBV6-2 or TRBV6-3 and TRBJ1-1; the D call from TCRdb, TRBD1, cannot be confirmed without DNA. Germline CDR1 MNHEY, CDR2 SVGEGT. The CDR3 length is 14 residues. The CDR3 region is CASRSQVWNTEAFF.

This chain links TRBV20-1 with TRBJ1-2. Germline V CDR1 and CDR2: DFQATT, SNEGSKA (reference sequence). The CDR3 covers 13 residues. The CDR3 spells CSARENRAYGYTF.

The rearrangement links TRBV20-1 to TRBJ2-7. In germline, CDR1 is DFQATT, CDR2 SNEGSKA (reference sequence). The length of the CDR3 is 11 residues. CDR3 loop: CSALLLDEQYF.

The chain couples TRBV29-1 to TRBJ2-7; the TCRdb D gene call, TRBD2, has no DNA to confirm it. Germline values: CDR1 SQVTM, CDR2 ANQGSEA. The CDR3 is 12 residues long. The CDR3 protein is CSAGALEYEQYF.

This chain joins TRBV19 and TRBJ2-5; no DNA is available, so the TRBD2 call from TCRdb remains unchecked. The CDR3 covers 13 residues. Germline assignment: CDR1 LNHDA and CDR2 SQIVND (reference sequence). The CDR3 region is CASSRAKRETQYF.

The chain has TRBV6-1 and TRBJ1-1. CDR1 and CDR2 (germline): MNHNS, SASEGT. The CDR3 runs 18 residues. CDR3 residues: CASSDSLQSFSPITEAFF.

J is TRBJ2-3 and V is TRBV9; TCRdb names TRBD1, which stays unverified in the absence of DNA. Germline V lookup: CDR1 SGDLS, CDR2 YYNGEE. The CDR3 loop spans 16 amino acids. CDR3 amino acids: CASSLAGGSGTDTQYF.

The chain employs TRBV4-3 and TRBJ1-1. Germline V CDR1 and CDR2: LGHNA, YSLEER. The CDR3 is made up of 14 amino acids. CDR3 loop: CASSSRVFNTEAFF.

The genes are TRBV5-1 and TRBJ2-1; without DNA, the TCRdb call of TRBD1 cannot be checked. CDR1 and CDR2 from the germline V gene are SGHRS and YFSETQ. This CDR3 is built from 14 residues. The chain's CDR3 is CASSIRDRVNEQFF.

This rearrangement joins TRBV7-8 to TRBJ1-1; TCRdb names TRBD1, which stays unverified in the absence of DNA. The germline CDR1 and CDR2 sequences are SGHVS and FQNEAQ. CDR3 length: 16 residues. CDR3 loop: CASSHSLGAGYTEAFF.

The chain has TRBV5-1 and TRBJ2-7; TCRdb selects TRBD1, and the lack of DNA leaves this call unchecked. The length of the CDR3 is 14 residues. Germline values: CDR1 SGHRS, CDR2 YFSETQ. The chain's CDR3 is CASSLEGTAYEQYF.

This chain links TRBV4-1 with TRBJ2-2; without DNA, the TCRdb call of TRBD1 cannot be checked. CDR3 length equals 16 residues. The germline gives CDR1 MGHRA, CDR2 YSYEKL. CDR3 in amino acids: CASSHQDLVGAGELFF.

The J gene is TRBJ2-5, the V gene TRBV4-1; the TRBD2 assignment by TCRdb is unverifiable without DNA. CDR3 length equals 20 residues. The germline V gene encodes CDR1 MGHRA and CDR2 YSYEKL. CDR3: CASSQKLGLSGHLFQETQYF.

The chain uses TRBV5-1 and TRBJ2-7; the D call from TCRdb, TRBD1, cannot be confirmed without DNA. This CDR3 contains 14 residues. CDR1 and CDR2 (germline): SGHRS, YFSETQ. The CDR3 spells CASSLSGGNYEQYF.

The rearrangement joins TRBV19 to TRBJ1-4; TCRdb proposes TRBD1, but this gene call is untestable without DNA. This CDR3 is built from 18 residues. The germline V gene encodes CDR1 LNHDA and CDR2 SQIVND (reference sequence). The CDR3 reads CASSIRPGGPGTNEKLFF.

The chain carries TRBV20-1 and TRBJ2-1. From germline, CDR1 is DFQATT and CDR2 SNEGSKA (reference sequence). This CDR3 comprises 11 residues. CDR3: CSARSVTEQFF.

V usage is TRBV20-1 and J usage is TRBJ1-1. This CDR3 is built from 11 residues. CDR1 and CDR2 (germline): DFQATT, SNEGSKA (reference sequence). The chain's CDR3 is CSALSEERAFF.

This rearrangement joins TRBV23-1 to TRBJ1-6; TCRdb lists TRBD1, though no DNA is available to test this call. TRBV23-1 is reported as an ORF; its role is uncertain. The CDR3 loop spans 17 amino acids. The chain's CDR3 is CASSSRASEGLNSPLHF.